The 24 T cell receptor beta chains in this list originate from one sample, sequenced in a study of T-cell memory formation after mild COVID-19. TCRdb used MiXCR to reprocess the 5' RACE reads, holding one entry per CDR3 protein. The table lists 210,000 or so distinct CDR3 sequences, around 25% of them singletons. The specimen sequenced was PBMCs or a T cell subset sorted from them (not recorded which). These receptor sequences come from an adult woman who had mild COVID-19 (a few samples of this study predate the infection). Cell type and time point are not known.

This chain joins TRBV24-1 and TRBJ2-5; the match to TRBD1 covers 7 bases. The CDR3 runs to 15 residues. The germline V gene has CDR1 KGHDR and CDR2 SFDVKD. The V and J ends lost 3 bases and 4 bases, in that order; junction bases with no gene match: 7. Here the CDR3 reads CATSDGTASRETQYF. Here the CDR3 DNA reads TGTGCCACCAGTGATGGGACAGCTAGTCGAGAGACCCAGTACTTC.

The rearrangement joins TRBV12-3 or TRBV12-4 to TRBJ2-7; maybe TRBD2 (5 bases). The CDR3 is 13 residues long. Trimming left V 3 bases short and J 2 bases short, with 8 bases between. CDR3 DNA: TGTGCCAGCAGTTTCGGGGAACCCTACGAGCAGTACTTC. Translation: CASSFGEPYEQYF.

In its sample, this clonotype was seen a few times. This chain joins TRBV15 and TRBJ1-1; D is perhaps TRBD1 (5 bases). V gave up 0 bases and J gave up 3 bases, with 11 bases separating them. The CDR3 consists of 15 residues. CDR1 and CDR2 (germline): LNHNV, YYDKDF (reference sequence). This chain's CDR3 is CATSRDGARDTEAFF. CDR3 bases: TGTGCCACCAGCAGAGACGGGGCGAGGGACACTGAAGCTTTCTTT. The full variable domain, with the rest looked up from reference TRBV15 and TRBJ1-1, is DAMVIQNPRYQVTQFGKPVTLSCSQTLNHNVMYWYQQKSSQAPKLLFHYYDKDFNNEADTPDNFQSRRPNTSFCFLDIRSPGLGDTAMYLCATSRDGARDTEAFFGQGTRLTVV.

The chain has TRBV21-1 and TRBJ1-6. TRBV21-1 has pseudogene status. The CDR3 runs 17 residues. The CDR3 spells CASSKDLRQSYNSPLHF. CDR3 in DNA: TGTGCCAGCAGCAAAGATCTGAGGCAGTCCTATAATTCACCCCTCCACTTT.

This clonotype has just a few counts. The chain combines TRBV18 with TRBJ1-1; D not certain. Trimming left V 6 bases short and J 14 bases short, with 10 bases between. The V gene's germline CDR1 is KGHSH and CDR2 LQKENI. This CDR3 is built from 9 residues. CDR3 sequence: CASSQGPFF. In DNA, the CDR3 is TGTGCCAGCTCCCAAGGGCCGTTCTTT. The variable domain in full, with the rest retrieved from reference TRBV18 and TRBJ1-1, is NAGVMQNPRHLVRRRGQEARLRCSPMKGHSHVYWYRQLPEEGLKFMVYLQKENIIDESGMPKERFSAEFPKEGPSILRIQQVVRGDSAAYFCASSQGPFFGQGTRLTVV.

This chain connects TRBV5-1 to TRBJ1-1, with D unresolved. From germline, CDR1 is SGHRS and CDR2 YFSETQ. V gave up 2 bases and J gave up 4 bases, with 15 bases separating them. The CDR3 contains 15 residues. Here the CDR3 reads CASSLYGVAGTEAFF. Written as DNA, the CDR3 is TGCGCCAGCAGCTTATACGGGGTCGCGGGCACTGAAGCTTTCTTT.

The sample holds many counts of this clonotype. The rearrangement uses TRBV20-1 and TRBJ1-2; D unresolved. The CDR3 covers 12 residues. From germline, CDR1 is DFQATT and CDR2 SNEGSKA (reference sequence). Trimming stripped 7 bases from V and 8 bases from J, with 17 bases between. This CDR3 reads CSVTRGMGGYTF. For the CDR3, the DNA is TGCAGTGTAACACGAGGAATGGGCGGCTACACCTTC.

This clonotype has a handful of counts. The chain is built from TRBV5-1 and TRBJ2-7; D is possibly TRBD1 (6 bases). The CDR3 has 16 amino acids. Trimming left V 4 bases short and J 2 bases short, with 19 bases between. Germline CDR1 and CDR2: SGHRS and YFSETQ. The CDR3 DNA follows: TGCGCCAGCAGCCTGGGCGGGCACAGGGCCACCTACGAGCAGTACTTC. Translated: CASSLGGHRATYEQYF.

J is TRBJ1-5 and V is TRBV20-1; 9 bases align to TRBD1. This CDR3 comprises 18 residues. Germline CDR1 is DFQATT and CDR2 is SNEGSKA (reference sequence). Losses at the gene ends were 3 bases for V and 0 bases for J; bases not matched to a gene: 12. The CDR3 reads CSARERGTGYYSNQPQHF. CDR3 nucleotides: TGCAGTGCTAGGGAAAGGGGGACAGGGTATTATAGCAATCAGCCCCAGCATTTT.

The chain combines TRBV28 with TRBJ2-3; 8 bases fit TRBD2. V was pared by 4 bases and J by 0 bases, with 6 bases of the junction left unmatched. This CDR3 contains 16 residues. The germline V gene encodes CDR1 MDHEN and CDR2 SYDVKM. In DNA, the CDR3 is TGTGCCAGCAGTTCCCGGGGGGGGAGGAGCACAGATACGCAGTATTTT. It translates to CASSSRGGRSTDTQYF.

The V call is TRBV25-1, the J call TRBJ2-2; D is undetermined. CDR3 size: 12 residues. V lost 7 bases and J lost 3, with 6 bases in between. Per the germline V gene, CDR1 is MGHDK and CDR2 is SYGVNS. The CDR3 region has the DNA TGTGCCAGCACGATCGACACCGGGGAGCTGTTTTTT. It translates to CASTIDTGELFF.

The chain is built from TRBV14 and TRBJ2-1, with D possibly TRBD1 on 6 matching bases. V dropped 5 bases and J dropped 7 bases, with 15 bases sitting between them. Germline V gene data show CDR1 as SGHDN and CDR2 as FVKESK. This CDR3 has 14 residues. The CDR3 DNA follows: TGTGCCAGCAGCGATCGGGCAGGGGATAATGAGCAGTTCTTC. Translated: CASSDRAGDNEQFF. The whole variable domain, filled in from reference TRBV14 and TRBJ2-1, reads EAGVTQFPSHSVIEKGQTVTLRCDPISGHDNLYWYRRVMGKEIKFLLHFVKESKQDESGMPNNRFLAERTGGTYSTLKVQPAELEDSGVYFCASSDRAGDNEQFFGPGTRLTVL.

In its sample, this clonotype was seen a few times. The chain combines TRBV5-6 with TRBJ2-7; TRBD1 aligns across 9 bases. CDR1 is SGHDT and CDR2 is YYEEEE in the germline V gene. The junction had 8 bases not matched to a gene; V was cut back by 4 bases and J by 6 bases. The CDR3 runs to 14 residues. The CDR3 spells CASSESTGGLEQYF. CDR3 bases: TGTGCCAGCAGCGAATCAACAGGGGGCCTCGAGCAGTACTTC.

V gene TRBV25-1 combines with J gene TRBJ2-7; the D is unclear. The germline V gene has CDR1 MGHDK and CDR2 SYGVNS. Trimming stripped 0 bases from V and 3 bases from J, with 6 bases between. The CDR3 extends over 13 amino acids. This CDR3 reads CASSEYVGYEQYF. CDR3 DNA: TGTGCCAGCAGTGAATATGTCGGCTACGAGCAGTACTTC.

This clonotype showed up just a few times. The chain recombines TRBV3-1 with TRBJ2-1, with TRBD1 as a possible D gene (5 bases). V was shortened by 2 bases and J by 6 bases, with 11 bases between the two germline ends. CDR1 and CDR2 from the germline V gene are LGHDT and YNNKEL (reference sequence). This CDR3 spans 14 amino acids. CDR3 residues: CASSQREGANEQFF. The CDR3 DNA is TGTGCCAGCAGCCAAAGGGAAGGGGCCAATGAGCAGTTCTTC.

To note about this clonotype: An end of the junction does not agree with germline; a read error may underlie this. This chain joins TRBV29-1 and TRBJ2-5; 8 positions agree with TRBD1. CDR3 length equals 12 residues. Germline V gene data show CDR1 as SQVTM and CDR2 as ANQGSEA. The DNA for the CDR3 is TGCAGCACTGGACAGGGCCAAGGGACCCAGTACTTC. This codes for CSTGQGQGTQYF.

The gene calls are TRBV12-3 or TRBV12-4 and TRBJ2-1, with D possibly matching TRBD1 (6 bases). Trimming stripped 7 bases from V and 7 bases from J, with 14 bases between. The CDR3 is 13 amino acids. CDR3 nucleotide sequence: TGTGCCAGCACCCCCCGCACAGGGAATGAGCAGTTCTTC. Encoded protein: CASTPRTGNEQFF.

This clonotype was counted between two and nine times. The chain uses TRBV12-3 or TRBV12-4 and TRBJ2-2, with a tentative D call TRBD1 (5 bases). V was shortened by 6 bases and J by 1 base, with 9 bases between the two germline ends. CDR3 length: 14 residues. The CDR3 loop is CASRKDKNTGELFF. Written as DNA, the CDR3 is TGTGCCAGCAGGAAGGACAAGAACACCGGGGAGCTGTTTTTT.

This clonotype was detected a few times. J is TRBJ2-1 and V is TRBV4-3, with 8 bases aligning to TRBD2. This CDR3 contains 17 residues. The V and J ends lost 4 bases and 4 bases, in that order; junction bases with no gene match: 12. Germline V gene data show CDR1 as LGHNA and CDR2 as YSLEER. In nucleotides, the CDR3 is TGCGCCAGCAGCCCCCGGTGGCAGCGGGGGACATACAATGAGCAGTTCTTC. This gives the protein CASSPRWQRGTYNEQFF.

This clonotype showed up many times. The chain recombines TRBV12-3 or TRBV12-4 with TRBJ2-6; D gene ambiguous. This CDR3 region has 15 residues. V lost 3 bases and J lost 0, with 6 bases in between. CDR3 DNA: TGTGCCAGCAGTTTGGGGTCCTCTGGGGCCAACGTCCTGACTTTC. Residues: CASSLGSSGANVLTF.

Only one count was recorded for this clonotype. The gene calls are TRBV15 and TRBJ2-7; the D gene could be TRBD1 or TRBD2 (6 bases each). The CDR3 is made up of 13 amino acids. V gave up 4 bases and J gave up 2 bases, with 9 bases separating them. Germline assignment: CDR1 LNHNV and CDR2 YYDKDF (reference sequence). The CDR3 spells CATSIGGTYEQYF. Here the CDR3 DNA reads TGTGCCACCAGCATAGGGGGGACCTACGAGCAGTACTTC.

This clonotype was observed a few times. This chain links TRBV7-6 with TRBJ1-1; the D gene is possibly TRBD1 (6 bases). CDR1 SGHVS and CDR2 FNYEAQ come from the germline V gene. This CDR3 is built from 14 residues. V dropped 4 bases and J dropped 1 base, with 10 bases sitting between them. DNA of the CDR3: TGTGCCAGCAGCTCCAGGGACAAGAACACTGAAGCTTTCTTT. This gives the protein CASSSRDKNTEAFF.

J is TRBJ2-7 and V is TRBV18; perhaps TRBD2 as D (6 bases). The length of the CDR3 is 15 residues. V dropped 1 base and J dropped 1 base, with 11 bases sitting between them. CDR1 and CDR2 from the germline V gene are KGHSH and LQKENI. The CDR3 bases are TGTGCCAGCTCACCACGGGTAGCGGAATCCTACGAGCAGTACTTC. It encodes CASSPRVAESYEQYF.

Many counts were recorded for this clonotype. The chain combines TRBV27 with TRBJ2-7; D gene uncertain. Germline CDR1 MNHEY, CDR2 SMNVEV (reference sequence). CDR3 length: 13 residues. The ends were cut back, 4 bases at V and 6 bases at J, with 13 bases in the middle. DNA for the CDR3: TGTGCCAGCAGTTACCAGCAGGTCTCCGAGCAGTACTTC. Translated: CASSYQQVSEQYF.